The rows below give T cell receptor beta chains drawn from one sample of a study of molecular identifiers for immune sequencing clone quantification. TCRdb re-analysed the PCR reads in MiXCR, keeping a single row per CDR3 protein. Of about 640,000 distinct CDR3 sequences listed, less than 20% are singletons. The sample was naive CD8+ T cells from blood, with Jurkat cell RNA spiked in. The receptors stem from a human donor in good health. Some libraries in this study had Jurkat cell RNA spiked in. Each CDR3 is given with its conserved first and last residue. The order of the fields is CDR3 DNA, CDR3 protein, CDR3 length, V gene, J gene, D gene, clone size. A D gene is named only where the DNA matches it firmly. Size is omitted from some rows. Given values are once, few, many or a class for expanded clones.

TGTGCCAGCAGCTTATGGAGTAGCGGGGGCAGCTCCTACAATGAGCAGTTCTTC	CASSLWSSGGSSYNEQFF	18	TRBV7-2	TRBJ2-1	TRBD2	many
TGCGCCAGCAGCCAAGGACAGGGGACTAATGAAAAACTGTTTTTT	CASSQGQGTNEKLFF	15	TRBV4-3	TRBJ1-4	TRBD1	many
TGTGCCATCAGTGAGCGAGGAGGACTAGCGGGGGACAATGAGCAGTTCTTC	CAISERGGLAGDNEQFF	17	TRBV10-3	TRBJ2-1	TRBD2	few
TGCGCCAGCGGCCAAGATGCATCCCCGCACCCCCTCCACTTT	CASGQDASPHPLHF	14	TRBV4-3	TRBJ1-6	NA	NA
TGTGCCAGCAGCCCTCGGGGGGTAATTGAGCAGTACTTC	CASSPRGVIEQYF	13	TRBV13	TRBJ2-7	TRBD2	NA
TGCGCCAGCAGCCAAGATTGGCGCGGGGGGGCCGTAAACAATGAGCAGTTCTTC	CASSQDWRGGAVNNEQFF	18	TRBV4-3	TRBJ2-1	TRBD2	few
TGTGCCAGCAGTGCCTCTAGCGGTCGGGAGACCCAGTACTTC	CASSASSGRETQYF	14	TRBV6-1	TRBJ2-5	TRBD2	NA
TGTGCCAGCAGCTTGGAAGGGACAGGTGATGGCTACACCTTC	CASSLEGTGDGYTF	14	TRBV5-6	TRBJ1-2	TRBD1	NA
TGCAGTGCTAGAGATACCCCAGCGGGAGCGTACATTCAGTACTTC	CSARDTPAGAYIQYF	15	TRBV20-1	TRBJ2-4	TRBD2	many
TGTGCCAGCAGCCTGGACAGGGCCACAGATACGCAGTATTTT	CASSLDRATDTQYF	14	TRBV7-9	TRBJ2-3	TRBD1	many
TGCGCCAGCAGTGAAGGGCAGGGAGGTCAGCCCCAGCATTTT	CASSEGQGGQPQHF	14	TRBV10-2	TRBJ1-5	NA	many
TGTGCCTGGGGGAGACAGGGGGCAAGCTACGAGCAGTACTTC	CAWGRQGASYEQYF	14	TRBV30	TRBJ2-7	TRBD1	few
TGTGCCAGCAGCTTTGCGGATGGGGGTGGGTACGAGCAGTACTTC	CASSFADGGGYEQYF	15	TRBV7-9	TRBJ2-7	NA	few
TGCGCCAGCAGCATCGGGACGGCCAGCCCTAACTATGGCTACACCTTC	CASSIGTASPNYGYTF	16	TRBV5-1	TRBJ1-2	NA	NA
TGTGCCAGCAGCTACGGGGACGCTGAAGCTTTCTTT	CASSYGDAEAFF	12	TRBV7-9	TRBJ1-1	NA	many
TGCAGCGTTGGAGTCGTCGTAGCAGGGGAGGCCCAGTACTTC	CSVGVVVAGEAQYF	14	TRBV29-1	TRBJ2-5	NA	many